This T cell receptor beta chain was found in a study of T-cell reconstitution after alpha-beta-depleted transplantation in children. As it was prepared, the TCRbeta library received unique molecular identifiers. TCRdb used MiXCR to reprocess the PCR reads, holding one entry per CDR3 protein. The table has hundreds of thousands of distinct CDR3 sequences, roughly 11% seen once. Germline V gives CDR1 SGHTA, CDR2 FQGTGA. The CDR3 runs 17 residues. General observations from the study: One year post-transplant, T-cell counts and diversity were largely derived from T cells produced anew. The high TCRbeta diversity at day 60 in some patients came from surviving recipient T cells and thymic progenitors. Several hundred expanded graft clones reportedly gave rise to the alpha-beta T cells present about two months after transplant.

This clonotype was seen only once. The antigen remains unidentified. A much larger clone lies a single base off, so this may be a read error. This sequence was found in a male patient aged 2-10 years who had a stem cell transplant for chronic granulomatous disease, so the T cells may come from the graft donor. The chain combines TRBV7-3 with TRBJ2-1, with TRBD2 matching 9 bases. The material was peripheral blood, obtained 180 days after TCRalphabeta/CD19-depleted stem cell transplant. The CDR3 spells CASSPEREAALYNEKFF. CDR3 in DNA: TGTGCCAGCAGCCCAGAGCGGGAGGCCGCTCTTTACAATGAGAAGTTCTTC.